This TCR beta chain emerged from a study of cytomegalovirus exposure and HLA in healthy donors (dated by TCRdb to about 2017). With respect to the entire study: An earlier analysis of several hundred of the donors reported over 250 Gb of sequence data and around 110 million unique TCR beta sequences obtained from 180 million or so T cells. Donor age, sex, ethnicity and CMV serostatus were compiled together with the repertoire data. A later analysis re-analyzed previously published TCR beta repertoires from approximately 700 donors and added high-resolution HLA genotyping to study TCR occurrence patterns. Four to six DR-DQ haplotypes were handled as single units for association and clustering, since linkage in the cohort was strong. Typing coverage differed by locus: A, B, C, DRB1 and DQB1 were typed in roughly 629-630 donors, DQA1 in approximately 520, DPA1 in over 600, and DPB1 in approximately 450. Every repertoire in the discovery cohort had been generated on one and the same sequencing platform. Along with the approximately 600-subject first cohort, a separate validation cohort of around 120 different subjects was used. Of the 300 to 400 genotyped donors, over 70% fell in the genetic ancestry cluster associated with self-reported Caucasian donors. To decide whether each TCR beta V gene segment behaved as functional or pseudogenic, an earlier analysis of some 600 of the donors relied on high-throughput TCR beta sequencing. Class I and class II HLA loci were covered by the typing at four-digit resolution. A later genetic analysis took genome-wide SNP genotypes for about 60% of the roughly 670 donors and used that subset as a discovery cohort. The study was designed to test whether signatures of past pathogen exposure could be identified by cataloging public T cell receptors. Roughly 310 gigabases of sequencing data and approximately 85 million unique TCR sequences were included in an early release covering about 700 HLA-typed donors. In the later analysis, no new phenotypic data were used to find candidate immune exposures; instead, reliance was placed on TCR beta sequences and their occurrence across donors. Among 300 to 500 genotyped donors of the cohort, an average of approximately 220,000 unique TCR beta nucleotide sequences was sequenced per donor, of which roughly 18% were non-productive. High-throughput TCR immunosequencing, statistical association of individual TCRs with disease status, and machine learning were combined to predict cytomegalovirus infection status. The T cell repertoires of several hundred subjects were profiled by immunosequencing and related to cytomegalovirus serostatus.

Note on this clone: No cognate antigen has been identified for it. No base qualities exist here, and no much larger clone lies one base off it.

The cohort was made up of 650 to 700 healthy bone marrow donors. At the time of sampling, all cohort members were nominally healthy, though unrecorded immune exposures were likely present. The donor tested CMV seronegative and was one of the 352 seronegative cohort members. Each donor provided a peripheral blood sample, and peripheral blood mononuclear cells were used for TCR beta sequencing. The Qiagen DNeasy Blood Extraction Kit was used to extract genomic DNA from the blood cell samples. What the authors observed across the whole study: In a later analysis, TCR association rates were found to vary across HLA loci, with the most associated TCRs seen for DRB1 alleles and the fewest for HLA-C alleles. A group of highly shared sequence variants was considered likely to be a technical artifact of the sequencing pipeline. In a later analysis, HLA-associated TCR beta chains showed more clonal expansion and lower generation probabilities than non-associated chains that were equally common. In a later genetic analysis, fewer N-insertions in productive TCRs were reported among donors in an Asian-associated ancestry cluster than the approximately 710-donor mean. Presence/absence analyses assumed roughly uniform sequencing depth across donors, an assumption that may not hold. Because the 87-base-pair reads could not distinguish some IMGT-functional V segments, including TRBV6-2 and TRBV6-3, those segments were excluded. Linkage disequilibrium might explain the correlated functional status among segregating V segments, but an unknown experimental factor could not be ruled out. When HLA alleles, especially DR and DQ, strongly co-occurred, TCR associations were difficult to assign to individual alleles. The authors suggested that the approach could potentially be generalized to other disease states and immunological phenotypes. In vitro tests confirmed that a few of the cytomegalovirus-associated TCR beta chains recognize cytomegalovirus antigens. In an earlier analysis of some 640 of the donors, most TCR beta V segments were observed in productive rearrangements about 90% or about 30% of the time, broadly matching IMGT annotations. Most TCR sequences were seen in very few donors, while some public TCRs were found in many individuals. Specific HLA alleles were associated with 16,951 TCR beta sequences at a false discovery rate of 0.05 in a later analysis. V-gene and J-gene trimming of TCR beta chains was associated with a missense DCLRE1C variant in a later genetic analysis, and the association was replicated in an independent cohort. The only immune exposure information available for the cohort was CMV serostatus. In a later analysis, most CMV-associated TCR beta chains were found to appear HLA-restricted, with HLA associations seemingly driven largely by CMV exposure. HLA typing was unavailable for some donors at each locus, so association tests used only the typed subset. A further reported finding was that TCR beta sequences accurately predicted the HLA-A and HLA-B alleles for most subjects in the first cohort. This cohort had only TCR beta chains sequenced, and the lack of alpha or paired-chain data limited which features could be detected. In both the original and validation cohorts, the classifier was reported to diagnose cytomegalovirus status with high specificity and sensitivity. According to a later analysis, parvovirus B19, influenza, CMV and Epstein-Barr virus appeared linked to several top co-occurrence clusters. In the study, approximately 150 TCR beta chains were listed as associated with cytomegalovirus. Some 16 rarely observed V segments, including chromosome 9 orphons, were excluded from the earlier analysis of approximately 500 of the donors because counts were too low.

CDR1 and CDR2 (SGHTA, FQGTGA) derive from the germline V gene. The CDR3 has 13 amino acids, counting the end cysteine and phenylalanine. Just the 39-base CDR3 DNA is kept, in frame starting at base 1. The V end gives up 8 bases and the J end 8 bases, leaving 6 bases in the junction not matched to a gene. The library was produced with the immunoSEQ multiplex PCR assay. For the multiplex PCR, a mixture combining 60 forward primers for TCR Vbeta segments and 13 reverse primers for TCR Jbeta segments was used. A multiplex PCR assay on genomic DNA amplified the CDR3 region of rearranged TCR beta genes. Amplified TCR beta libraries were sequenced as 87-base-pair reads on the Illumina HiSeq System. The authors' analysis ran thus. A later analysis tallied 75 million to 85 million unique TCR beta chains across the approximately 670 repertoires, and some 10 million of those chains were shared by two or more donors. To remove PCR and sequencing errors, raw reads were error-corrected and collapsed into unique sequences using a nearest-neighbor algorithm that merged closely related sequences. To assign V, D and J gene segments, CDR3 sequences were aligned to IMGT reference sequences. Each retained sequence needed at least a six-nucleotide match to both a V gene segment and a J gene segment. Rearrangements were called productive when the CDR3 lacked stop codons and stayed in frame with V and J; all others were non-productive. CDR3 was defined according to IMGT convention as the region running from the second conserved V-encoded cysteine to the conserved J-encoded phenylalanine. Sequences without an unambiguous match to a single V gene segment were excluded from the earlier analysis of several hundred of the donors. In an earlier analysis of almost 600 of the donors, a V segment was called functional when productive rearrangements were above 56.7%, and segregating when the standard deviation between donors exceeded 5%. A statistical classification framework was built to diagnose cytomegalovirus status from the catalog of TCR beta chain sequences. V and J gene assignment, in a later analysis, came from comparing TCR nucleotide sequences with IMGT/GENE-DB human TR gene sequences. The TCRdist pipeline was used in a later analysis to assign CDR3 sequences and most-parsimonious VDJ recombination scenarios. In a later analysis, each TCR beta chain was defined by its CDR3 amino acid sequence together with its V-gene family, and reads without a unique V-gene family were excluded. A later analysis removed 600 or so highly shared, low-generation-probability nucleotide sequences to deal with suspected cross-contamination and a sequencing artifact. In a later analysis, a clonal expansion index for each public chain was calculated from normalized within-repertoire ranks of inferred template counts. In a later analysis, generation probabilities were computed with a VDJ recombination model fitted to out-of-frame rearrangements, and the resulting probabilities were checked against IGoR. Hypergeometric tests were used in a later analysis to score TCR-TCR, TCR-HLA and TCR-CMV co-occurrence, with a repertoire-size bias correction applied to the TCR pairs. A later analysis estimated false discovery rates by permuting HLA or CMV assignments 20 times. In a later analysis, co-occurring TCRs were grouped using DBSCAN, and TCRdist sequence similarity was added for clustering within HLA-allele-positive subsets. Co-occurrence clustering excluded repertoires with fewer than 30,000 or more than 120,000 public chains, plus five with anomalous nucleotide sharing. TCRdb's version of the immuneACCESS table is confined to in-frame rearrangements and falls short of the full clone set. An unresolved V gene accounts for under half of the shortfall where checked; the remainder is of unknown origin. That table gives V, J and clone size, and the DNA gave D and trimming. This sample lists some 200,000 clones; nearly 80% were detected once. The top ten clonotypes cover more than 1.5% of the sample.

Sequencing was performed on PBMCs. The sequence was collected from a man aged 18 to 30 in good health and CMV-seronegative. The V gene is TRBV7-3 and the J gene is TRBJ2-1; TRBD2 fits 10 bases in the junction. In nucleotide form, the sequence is TGTGCCAGCTCTAGCGGGAGTCGCGATGAGCAGTTCTTC. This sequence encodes CASSSGSRDEQFF.